This TCR beta chain derives from a study of OX40 agonist ivuxolimab in advanced cancers. Regarding this clone: Its cognate antigen is unknown.

Findings and caveats of the study: The 0.1-3.0 mg/kg partial responders had among the lowest clonal expansion.

The method was immunoSEQ multiplex PCR; TCRdb's version includes in-frame clones alone and lacks a portion of them. Among about 50,000 clones listed, around 90% were seen once. The germline V gene encodes CDR1 MGHRA and CDR2 YSYEKL. V lost 4 bases and J lost 1, with 7 bases in between. The CDR3 has 13 amino acids. This chain joins TRBV4-1 and TRBJ1-1; D unresolved. Sample: CD4+ or CD8+ T cells sorted from blood, taken in a trial of the OX40 agonist ivuxolimab. The source of this sequence is an adult with an advanced solid tumor such as melanoma, head and neck, liver or kidney cancer. DNA for the CDR3: TGCGCCAGCAGCCGTACAGAGAACACTGAAGCTTTCTTT. Residues: CASSRTENTEAFF.